This is a list of T cell receptor beta chains from one sample in a study of Tregs in tolerant kidney transplant recipients. Clones were read by immunoSEQ multiplex PCR, and TCRdb kept only the in-frame ones, dropping some. The sample carries hundreds of thousands of clones, around 81% recorded once. Sequencing was carried out using CD4+ T cells from blood. These receptors were obtained from a human donor in good health. CDR3s include the opening cysteine and the closing phenylalanine or tryptophan. Each record gives: clone size, J gene, D gene, V gene, CDR3 protein, CDR3 DNA. A D gene is named only where the DNA matches it firmly. Not all rows give a size; the values are once, few, many and, for expanded clones, a class.

clone size: once
J gene: TRBJ2-2
D gene: TRBD1
V gene: TRBV5-4
CDR3 protein: CASSPRDRADTGELFF
CDR3 DNA: TGTGCCAGCAGCCCCCGGGACAGGGCGGACACCGGGGAGCTGTTTTTT

clone size: .
J gene: TRBJ2-1
D gene: .
V gene: TRBV2
CDR3 protein: CASSLGPRLGMQFF
CDR3 DNA: TGTGCCAGCAGTCTTGGACCCCGACTAGGAATGCAGTTCTTC

clone size: .
J gene: TRBJ1-6
D gene: .
V gene: TRBV11-2
CDR3 protein: CASSLVSASWAPLHF
CDR3 DNA: TGTGCCAGCAGCTTAGTTTCTGCCTCATGGGCACCCCTCCACTTT

clone size: .
J gene: TRBJ1-1
D gene: .
V gene: TRBV29-1
CDR3 protein: CSVEAVKGSASTEAFF
CDR3 DNA: TGCAGCGTTGAAGCGGTGAAGGGGAGTGCGAGCACTGAAGCTTTCTTT

clone size: .
J gene: TRBJ2-4
D gene: .
V gene: TRBV7-9
CDR3 protein: CASSPNRVAKNIQYF
CDR3 DNA: TGTGCCAGCAGCCCGAACAGGGTGGCCAAAAACATTCAGTACTTC

clone size: .
J gene: TRBJ2-1
D gene: TRBD1
V gene: TRBV10-3
CDR3 protein: CAISEPRGQGKYNEQFF
CDR3 DNA: TGTGCCATCAGTGAGCCGAGGGGACAGGGGAAGTACAATGAGCAGTTCTTC

clone size: .
J gene: TRBJ2-7
D gene: TRBD1
V gene: TRBV5-1
CDR3 protein: CASSRQGPHSYEQYF
CDR3 DNA: TGCGCCAGCTCGCGACAGGGGCCCCACTCCTACGAGCAGTACTTC

clone size: many
J gene: TRBJ1-5
D gene: TRBD1
V gene: TRBV6-1
CDR3 protein: CASSAETGGHQPQHF
CDR3 DNA: TGTGCCAGCAGTGCTGAGACAGGGGGGCATCAGCCCCAGCATTTT

clone size: .
J gene: TRBJ1-4
D gene: .
V gene: TRBV5-4
CDR3 protein: CASSLTAGANEKLFF
CDR3 DNA: TGTGCCAGCAGCTTGACGGCGGGGGCTAATGAAAAACTGTTTTTT

clone size: .
J gene: TRBJ2-5
D gene: TRBD2
V gene: TRBV11-3
CDR3 protein: CASSLGASGTQETQYF
CDR3 DNA: TGTGCCAGCAGCTTAGGCGCTAGCGGGACCCAAGAGACCCAGTACTTC

clone size: .
J gene: TRBJ1-5
D gene: .
V gene: TRBV15
CDR3 protein: CATSRERSTGNQPQHF
CDR3 DNA: TGTGCCACCAGCAGAGAACGTTCGACGGGCAATCAGCCCCAGCATTTT

clone size: .
J gene: TRBJ1-4
D gene: .
V gene: TRBV11-3
CDR3 protein: CASSLCVTTNEKLFF
CDR3 DNA: TGTGCCAGCAGCTTATGTGTTACAACTAATGAAAAACTGTTTTTT

clone size: .
J gene: TRBJ2-1
D gene: TRBD2
V gene: TRBV6-4
CDR3 protein: CASSDTGLAGGREQFF
CDR3 DNA: TGTGCCAGCAGTGATACGGGACTAGCGGGAGGCCGTGAGCAGTTCTTC

clone size: .
J gene: TRBJ1-6
D gene: .
V gene: TRBV27
CDR3 protein: CASSLGTPNSPLHF
CDR3 DNA: TGTGCCAGCAGCTTGGGGACCCCTAATTCACCCCTCCACTTT

clone size: .
J gene: TRBJ2-3
D gene: .
V gene: TRBV27
CDR3 protein: CASSLGAPDTQYF
CDR3 DNA: TGTGCCAGCAGTTTAGGGGCCCCAGATACGCAGTATTTT

clone size: .
J gene: TRBJ2-2
D gene: TRBD2
V gene: TRBV29-1
CDR3 protein: CSGGGRLAGDAGELFF
CDR3 DNA: TGCAGCGGTGGGGGGAGACTAGCGGGAGACGCCGGGGAGCTGTTTTTT